The sequence of this T cell receptor (beta chain) was determined in a study of neurological immune-mediated disorders. Findings and caveats of the study: Subjects shared no identical expanded-clone CDR3 amino acid sequences, suggesting private TCR-beta repertoires in all groups.

Synthesis of cDNA was performed by 5'RACE using 10-nucleotide random UMIs. From 15-18 subjects, each sequencing run yielded over 170 million TCR-beta sequences. Using its own MiXCR run on the 5' RACE reads, TCRdb lists one record per CDR3 protein. The top ten clones hold roughly 15% of a sample with roughly 19,000 distinct CDR3 sequences, over 12% of them seen once. The starting material, 2 million PBMCs stored at -80 C, gave rise to the unsorted libraries. The V end was cut by 0 bases, the J end by 10 bases, with 12 bases between. CDR3 length: 12 residues. CDR1 and CDR2 (germline): DFQATT, SNEGSKA (reference sequence). This clonotype was observed many times. The antigen remains undetermined.

This chain uses TRBV20-1 with TRBJ1-1; perhaps TRBD1 as D (5 bases). The receptor was derived from a female donor with HTLV-1-associated myelopathy (HAM/TSP). The sequenced sample was PBMCs. The CDR3 region has the DNA TGCAGTGCTAGAGACGACAGAGGAGTAGCTTTCTTT. Encoded protein: CSARDDRGVAFF.